These T cell receptor beta chains were read from a single sample in a study of T cell responses to AZD1222 COVID-19 vaccine. Method: immunoSEQ multiplex PCR; TCRdb's copy keeps in-frame clones and lacks some. The data contain more than 100,000 clones, 80% to 90% of them singletons. The material was peripheral blood, obtained on day 0 of AZD1222 vaccination. The receptors here all came from an adult in good health. CDR3s leave out the opening cysteine and the closing phenylalanine or tryptophan. Fields, in order: V gene, J gene, D gene, CDR3 protein. The D gene is left open where the match is weak.

TRBV7-9	TRBJ2-7	TRBD1	ASSSGTGGDEQY
TRBV28	TRBJ2-5	NA	ASSLTSSVSLEETQY
TRBV30	TRBJ1-4	TRBD1	AWRHRTGYGIEKLF
TRBV28	TRBJ1-6	NA	ASSLCEGSYNSPLH
TRBV15	TRBJ1-3	NA	ATRRAGGGNTIY
TRBV6-2/TRBV6-3	TRBJ1-1	NA	ASNPQPLNTEAF
TRBV6-5	TRBJ2-2	TRBD1	ASRPGGPGELF
TRBV28	TRBJ2-6	TRBD1	ASSSADRSNVLT
TRBV6-5	TRBJ1-3	TRBD1	ASSYSGQGAGNTIY
TRBV7-2	TRBJ2-1	NA	ASSRGAYNEQF
TRBV7-2	TRBJ2-7	TRBD2	ASSLSLAATYEQY
TRBV4-3	TRBJ2-6	TRBD2	ASSQTAGGPRSGANVLT
TRBV7-8	TRBJ1-1	NA	ASSLTRDLGTEAF
TRBV7-3	TRBJ2-2	TRBD2	ASTSPSIAGGPASGTGELF
TRBV7-2	TRBJ1-1	NA	ASSLGWGMEAF
TRBV6-2/TRBV6-3	TRBJ1-2	TRBD1	ASSYSSGDRGPGYT
TRBV4-3	TRBJ2-6	TRBD2	ASSLHWGTSGSLSGANVLT
TRBV7-6	TRBJ1-6	TRBD1	ASGQTGRNSPLH
TRBV5-1	TRBJ2-7	TRBD1	ASSTGQLTYEQY
TRBV5-1	TRBJ2-2	NA	ASSFTSREANTGELF
TRBV10-2	TRBJ2-7	NA	ASSESSYEQY
TRBV29-1	TRBJ2-1	TRBD2	SVIAGGLEQF
TRBV5-5	TRBJ2-3	TRBD2	ASSLGLGGDTQY
TRBV4-2	TRBJ1-6	NA	ASSSRGPEGEALH
TRBV28	TRBJ1-4	NA	ASRNTGRGEKLF
TRBV4-2	TRBJ1-3	NA	ASSQDEAQGLSGNTIY